This T cell receptor (beta chain) appears in the sequencing data of a study of blood T cell repertoires in COVID-19. In the study overall: T cells, B-cell-depleted T cells, or PBMCs supplied cDNA or gDNA.

The length of the CDR3 is 11 residues. Germline V gene lookup returns CDR1 MNHEY and CDR2 SVGEGT. The V end was cut by 5 bases, the J end by 6 bases, with 7 bases between. Original processing methods: Amplification with reference gene primers provided the estimates of nucleated cell counts. The method was immunoSEQ multiplex PCR; TCRdb's version includes in-frame clones alone and lacks a portion of them. V and J calls and clone size follow that table, whereas D and trimming were derived from the DNA. The repertoire holds tens of thousands of clones, 88% seen once, with roughly 5% in the top ten. The chain couples TRBV6-2 or TRBV6-3 to TRBJ1-1, with a weak D call TRBD1 (5 bases). The source is a man aged 50-59 years with active COVID-19. Sequenced: peripheral blood. The CDR3: CASSQGSEAFF. The DNA of the CDR3 is TGTGCCAGCAGTCAGGGTTCTGAAGCTTTCTTT.